These 28 T cell receptor beta chains share one sample of origin, sequenced in a study of blood T cells in healthy people across ages. A sample-barcoded 5' primer and a J-beta primer mix were used in a second PCR of roughly 7 to 11 cycles. TCRdb re-called the 5' RACE reads through MiXCR, storing one row per CDR3 protein. The table lists around 520,000 distinct CDR3 sequences, roughly a quarter of them singletons, with roughly 3.5% in the top ten. A further study also used this sample, focusing on T cells of mothers and their children.

The sequencing input was blood. All receptors come from a boy aged 2 to 10 in good health.

This clonotype turned up a few times. V usage is TRBV27 and J usage is TRBJ2-5; D may match TRBD1 or TRBD2 (5 bases each). The length of the CDR3 is 17 residues. V shed 2 bases and J shed 5 bases, with 21 bases lying between them. Germline lookup yields CDR1 MNHEY and CDR2 SMNVEV (reference sequence). The CDR3 sequence: CASSLNGRALRRETQYF. CDR3 sequence (DNA): TGTGCCAGCAGTTTAAATGGCAGGGCTCTCAGGAGGGAGACCCAGTACTTC.

V gene TRBV20-1 combines with J gene TRBJ1-5; 9 bases fit TRBD1. Germline CDR1 and CDR2: DFQATT and SNEGSKA (reference sequence). This CDR3 has 13 residues. The ends lost 5 bases at V and 5 bases at J; junction bases unmatched: 4. Here the CDR3 DNA reads TGCAGTGCTGGGACAGGGAATGATCAGCCCCAGCATTTT. Encoded protein: CSAGTGNDQPQHF.

With respect to this clonotype: An end of the junction differs from the germline gene, which may be a read error. This chain joins TRBV11-2 and TRBJ2-7; 8 bases align to TRBD1. Per the germline V gene, CDR1 is SGHAT and CDR2 is FQNNGV. The CDR3 covers 15 residues. The chain's CDR3 is CASSTTGGPNYEQCF. CDR3 DNA: TGTGCCAGCAGCACAACAGGGGGGCCGAACTACGAGCAGTGCTTC.

The chain carries TRBV7-9 and TRBJ2-5; TRBD2 matches 7 bases. Judging by the DNA end, TRBJ2-7 fits better; the J call may be wrong. Germline V lookup: CDR1 SEHNR, CDR2 FQNEAQ (reference sequence). The CDR3 loop spans 14 amino acids. CDR3 protein: CASSLDLREYEQYF. DNA of the CDR3: TGTGCCAGCAGCTTAGATCTGCGGGAGTACGAGCAGTACTTC.

The chain links TRBV4-1 to TRBJ2-7; TRBD2 aligns across 7 bases. The V gene end was trimmed by 3 bases and the J gene end by 0 bases; junction bases not matched to a gene: 8. The CDR3 sequence is 16 residues long. The germline V gene encodes CDR1 MGHRA and CDR2 YSYEKL. Here the CDR3 DNA reads TGCGCCAGCAGCCAGCTTTCGGGGGGACCCTCCTACGAGCAGTACTTC. Amino acid sequence: CASSQLSGGPSYEQYF.

This clonotype has more than one count but fewer than ten. This chain uses TRBV10-2 with TRBJ2-1, with 12 positions matching TRBD2. With 0 bases clipped from V and 8 bases from J, the junction kept 8 bases outside the gene matches. This CDR3 comprises 17 residues. Germline V lookup: CDR1 WSHSY, CDR2 SAAADI. In DNA, the CDR3 is TGCGCCAGCAGTGAGTCGAAGACTAGCGGGAGTGAGTATGAGCAGTTCTTC. Amino acid sequence: CASSESKTSGSEYEQFF.

In this sample, this clonotype turned up a few times. The chain couples TRBV28 to TRBJ1-6; no definite D call. Germline-derived CDR1 and CDR2 are MDHEN and SYDVKM. The CDR3 sequence is 16 residues long. V lost 3 bases and J lost 12, with 21 bases in between. The CDR3 is CASSFGGLGGREPLHF. For the CDR3, the DNA is TGTGCCAGCAGTTTCGGCGGACTAGGAGGACGGGAACCCCTCCACTTT.

The sample holds many counts of this clonotype. The chain couples TRBV20-1 to TRBJ1-2; D possibly corresponds to TRBD1 (5 bases). Germline CDR1 and CDR2: DFQATT and SNEGSKA (reference sequence). Between the trimmed V and J ends, which lost 5 bases and 8 bases, there was a span of 12 bases. The CDR3 length is 11 residues. CDR3 sequence: CSAPQGGGYTF. CDR3 DNA: TGCAGTGCTCCGCAGGGTGGAGGCTACACCTTC.

This clonotype has a handful of counts. The chain combines TRBV5-1 with TRBJ1-1, with no clear D. Per the germline V gene, CDR1 is SGHRS and CDR2 is YFSETQ. V was trimmed by 0 bases and J by 4 bases, leaving 10 bases between them. The CDR3 covers 14 residues. The CDR3, as DNA: TGCGCCAGCAGCTTGGAAAGACCCCGCACTGAAGCTTTCTTT. It encodes CASSLERPRTEAFF.

The V gene is TRBV7-9, the J gene TRBJ1-1, with a possible D match to TRBD1 (6 bases). Deletions cut 5 bases from V and 5 bases from J, with 21 bases between. Germline V gene data show CDR1 as SEHNR and CDR2 as FQNEAQ (reference sequence). This CDR3 contains 16 residues. This CDR3 reads CASSPLGGGARTEAFF. DNA of the CDR3: TGTGCCAGCAGCCCACTTGGCGGGGGCGCAAGGACTGAAGCTTTCTTT.

This rearrangement joins TRBV19 to TRBJ1-2; D unclear. Germline V gene sequence: CDR1 LNHDA, CDR2 SQIVND (reference sequence). The CDR3 loop spans 12 amino acids. V lost 1 base and J 8 bases, leaving 8 bases between the germline ends. The CDR3 here is CASSIGGGGYTF. The CDR3 DNA follows: TGTGCCAGTAGTATAGGAGGAGGAGGCTACACCTTC.

The genes are TRBV5-1 and TRBJ1-3; D is unclear. Germline CDR1 SGHRS, CDR2 YFSETQ. Deletions cut 4 bases from V and 4 bases from J, with 15 bases between. The CDR3 sequence is 15 residues long. CDR3 nucleotides: TGCGCCAGCAGCCCACAGTTCTCCCCCGGAAACACCATATATTTT. Its protein product is CASSPQFSPGNTIYF.

This clonotype occurred a few times. The rearrangement joins TRBV4-1 to TRBJ1-5, with a tentative D call TRBD1 (5 bases). There are 14 residues in the CDR3. V dropped 3 bases and J dropped 6 bases, with 12 bases sitting between them. Germline CDR1 reads MGHRA; CDR2 reads YSYEKL. This chain's CDR3 is CASSQDRGIQPQHF. CDR3 nucleotide sequence: TGCGCCAGCAGCCAGGACCGGGGGATTCAGCCCCAGCATTTT.

The V call is TRBV18, the J call TRBJ1-5; D may be TRBD1 (6 bases). Germline V gene lookup returns CDR1 KGHSH and CDR2 LQKENI. The CDR3 extends over 16 amino acids. Trimming left V 5 bases short and J 0 bases short, with 14 bases between. This CDR3 reads CASSSGHLYSNQPQHF. CDR3 DNA: TGTGCCAGCTCATCGGGACACCTTTATAGCAATCAGCCCCAGCATTTT.

This clonotype was seen more than once but under ten times. This chain connects TRBV12-3 or TRBV12-4 to TRBJ2-6, with a weak D call TRBD1 (6 bases). The V and J ends lost 6 bases and 2 bases respectively, with 17 bases between them. CDR3 length: 17 residues. The CDR3 DNA follows: TGTGCCAGCAGGCAACAGGGATCCCCGCCTGGGGCCAACGTCCTGACTTTC. This codes for CASRQQGSPPGANVLTF.

This clonotype was seen a few times. The chain recombines TRBV20-1 with TRBJ1-3, with D perhaps TRBD1 (5 bases). From germline, CDR1 is DFQATT and CDR2 SNEGSKA (reference sequence). V was cut by 2 bases and J by 0 bases, with 14 bases left in between. The CDR3 contains 16 residues. The CDR3 reads CSARRGGHPSGNTIYF. CDR3 in DNA: TGCAGTGCTAGACGCGGGGGTCATCCCTCTGGAAACACCATATATTTT.

This clonotype was seen repeatedly, ten times or more. The chain couples TRBV29-1 to TRBJ1-1, with 7 bases matching TRBD1. Germline V lookup: CDR1 SQVTM, CDR2 ANQGSEA. This CDR3 spans 14 amino acids. The junction had 9 bases not matched to a gene; V was cut back by 6 bases and J by 2 bases. The CDR3 nucleotides read TGCAGCGTCCCGGGACAGTCGATCAACACTGAAGCTTTCTTT. Translated, it gives CSVPGQSINTEAFF.

This clonotype was found a few times. One end of the junction is discordant with germline, which a read error may explain. V and J are TRBV2 and TRBJ2-7; no clear D gene. The CDR3 runs 12 residues. The germline V gene encodes CDR1 SNHLY and CDR2 FYNNEI. CDR3 nucleotide sequence: TGTGCCAGCAGGGAAGCGATCTACGAGCAGTACTTC. This encodes CASREAIYEQYF.

V is TRBV25-1 and J is TRBJ2-7; 7 nucleotides match TRBD2. CDR1 is MGHDK, CDR2 SYGVNS, per germline. Trimming removed 4 bases from V and 6 bases from J; junction bases left unmatched: 15. CDR3 length: 16 residues. CDR3 nucleotide sequence: TGTGCCAGCAGTGCCCCTACTAGCGCTAAGCGGTTCGAGCAGTACTTC. As protein: CASSAPTSAKRFEQYF.

This clonotype turned up a few times. The rearrangement joins TRBV7-9 to TRBJ2-7; no firm D call. Trimming cost V 2 bases and J 1 base, with 9 bases left between them. Germline CDR1 and CDR2: SEHNR and FQNEAQ (reference sequence). This CDR3 contains 14 residues. The CDR3 DNA sequence: TGTGCCAGCAGCTTACCCGGCAGATCCTACGAGCAGTACTTC. It encodes CASSLPGRSYEQYF.

This clonotype appeared a few times. Germline and junction disagree at one end, which may indicate a read error. The CDR3 loop is CASSFGWLTLF. The DNA for the CDR3 is TGTGCCAGCAGTTTTGGCTGGCTCACTCTCTTC. The chain couples TRBV25-1 to TRBJ2-4; no clear D. Germline V gene data show CDR1 as MGHDK and CDR2 as SYGVNS. This CDR3 is 11 amino acids long. Drawing the rest from reference TRBV25-1 and TRBJ2-4, the complete variable domain is EADIYQTPRYLVIGTGKKITLECSQTMGHDKMYWYQQDPGMELHLIHYSYGVNSTEKGDLSSESTVSRIRTEHFPLTLESARPSHTSQYLCASSFGWLTLFGAGTRLSVL.

The chain uses TRBV20-1 and TRBJ2-3; 7 bases are a match to TRBD1. The germline CDR1 and CDR2 sequences are DFQATT and SNEGSKA (reference sequence). The V segment lost 0 bases and the J segment 2 bases; nucleotides outside the gene matches: 5. This CDR3 comprises 15 residues. This chain's CDR3 is CSAREDRVYTDTQYF. Written as DNA, the CDR3 is TGCAGTGCTAGAGAAGACAGGGTGTACACAGATACGCAGTATTTT.

DNA for the CDR3: TGCAGTGCAGTTGGGCAAGAGACCCAGTACTTC. Encoded protein: CSAVGQETQYF. The chain has TRBV20-1 and TRBJ2-5, with D uncertain. Germline V gene data show CDR1 as DFQATT and CDR2 as SNEGSKA (reference sequence). Trimming removed 6 bases at V and 2 bases at J, with 7 bases between. CDR3 size: 11 residues.

Written as DNA, the CDR3 is TGCAGCGTCCAAACGGTTTTTCTCACAGATACGCAGTATTTT. Translating gives CSVQTVFLTDTQYF. The V call is TRBV29-1, the J call TRBJ2-3; D remains ambiguous. This CDR3 spans 14 amino acids. Trimming cost V 6 bases and J 2 bases, with 15 bases left between them. The germline V gene encodes CDR1 SQVTM and CDR2 ANQGSEA.

This chain links TRBV7-2 with TRBJ1-3, with D possibly being TRBD1 (6 bases). The V and J ends lost 5 bases and 8 bases respectively, with 16 bases between them. CDR3 length: 14 amino acids. Germline loops: CDR1 SGHTA, CDR2 FQGNSA. CDR3 region: CASSEQGYQDTIYF. The CDR3, as DNA: TGTGCCAGCAGCGAACAGGGTTATCAAGACACCATATATTTT.

The gene calls are TRBV20-1 and TRBJ2-7; no clear D gene. Per germline, CDR1 DFQATT and CDR2 SNEGSKA (reference sequence). The CDR3 totals 11 residues. CDR3 protein: CSAWSSYEQYF. CDR3 nucleotides: TGCAGCGCATGGAGCTCCTACGAGCAGTACTTC.

The chain recombines TRBV10-2 with TRBJ1-4; 7 positions match TRBD1. The junction had 6 bases not matched to a gene; V was cut back by 6 bases and J by 8 bases. The CDR3 has 13 residues. From germline, CDR1 is WSHSY and CDR2 SAAADI. This CDR3 is CASRTGREEKLFF. The CDR3 DNA reads TGCGCCAGCAGGACAGGGCGGGAGGAAAAACTGTTTTTT.

This clonotype appeared a few times. The chain carries TRBV2 and TRBJ2-2; 8 nucleotides line up with TRBD2. Germline V CDR1 and CDR2: SNHLY, FYNNEI. V trimming: 8 bases; J trimming: 3 bases; junction bases outside the gene matches: 20. CDR3 size: 19 residues. This CDR3 reads CASWAGLAGGFLYTGELFF. CDR3 DNA: TGTGCCAGCTGGGCCGGCCTGGCGGGGGGTTTCCTTTACACCGGGGAGCTGTTTTTT.